This T cell receptor (beta chain) was captured in a study of tumor-infiltrating lymphocytes in primary liver carcinoma. From roughly 470 ng total RNA, TCR beta cDNA was generated with a primer in the constant region. Three-round nested multiplex PCR performed with slightly modified ARM-PCR produced the TCR beta libraries. With TRBV1-TRBV30 forward primers and a C-beta reverse primer, the first two PCR rounds were run for approximately 10 cycles each. TCRdb used MiXCR to reprocess the multiplex PCR reads, holding one entry per CDR3 protein. The repertoire holds fewer than 400,000 distinct CDR3 sequences, roughly 60% seen once, with more than 15% in the top ten. This CDR3 has 15 residues. In germline, CDR1 is LGHNA, CDR2 YNFKEQ. A word on this clonotype: A much more abundant neighbour one base away suggests this may be a read error.

Unsorted whole blood supplied the blood RNA, and germline DNA was isolated too. The chain has TRBV4-2 and TRBJ2-7, with 8 positions matching TRBD2. Sequenced sample: peripheral blood. The receptor was isolated from a woman in her thirties with primary liver carcinoma and hepatitis B virus infection. The CDR3 nucleotides are TGTGCCAACAGCTGGGACGTTAGCGGGACCTACGAGCAGTACTTC. Protein: CANSWDVSGTYEQYF.